The next 17 T cell receptor beta chains were all read from a single sample in a study of CXCR3-negative and CXCR3-positive naive CD8 T cells. Findings of the study overall: Hydrophobicity was higher for TRB CDR3s found in CXCR3-positive naive cells than in CXCR3-negative naive cells.

Carrying UMI labels, the TRB cDNA libraries were prepared through 5' RACE. Following a re-call of the 5' RACE reads, TCRdb has one entry per CDR3 protein and lacks DNA. The table lists over 100,000 distinct CDR3 sequences, with around 0.41% in the top ten. Antigens for these TCRs are unknown. The sequenced sample was naive CXCR3+ CD8+ T cells from blood. Stated subset: CD45RO-CCR7+CD27+CD95- naive CD8+ T cells expressing CXCR3 (TNR3+). The origin of the receptors is a human donor in good health. Some clones in this sample may be carry-over from other donors' samples.

The rearrangement links TRBV5-6 to TRBJ2-7; the D call from TCRdb, TRBD1, cannot be confirmed without DNA. Germline values: CDR1 SGHDT, CDR2 YYEEEE. This CDR3 has 15 residues. The CDR3 region is CASSLGWTGAYEQYF.

This chain links TRBV7-9 with TRBJ2-3. Looked up from germline, CDR1 is SEHNR and CDR2 is FQNEAQ (reference sequence). The length of the CDR3 is 16 residues. The CDR3 loop is CASSLGHAPSTDTQYF.

V gene TRBV4-3 combines with J gene TRBJ1-2; with no DNA, the TCRdb D assignment of TRBD1 cannot be verified. This CDR3 has 15 residues. CDR1 is LGHNA, CDR2 YSLEER, per germline. The CDR3 sequence is CASSQDPGQGHGYTF.

V is TRBV12-3 or TRBV12-4 and J is TRBJ2-7; TCRdb reports TRBD1, a call that lacks DNA to check it against. There are 14 residues in the CDR3. CDR3 in amino acids: CASSGDRPSYEQYF.

This chain connects TRBV2 to TRBJ2-7. Looked up from germline, CDR1 is SNHLY and CDR2 is FYNNEI. The CDR3 is 11 residues long. CDR3 amino acids: CASSDTFGQYF.

The CDR3 reads CASSKAREPETQYF. The rearrangement uses TRBV21-1 and TRBJ2-5. TRBV21-1 is a listed pseudogene. The length of the CDR3 is 14 residues.

This chain joins TRBV7-9 and TRBJ2-7. The CDR3 is made up of 16 amino acids. CDR1 SEHNR and CDR2 FQNEAQ come from the germline V gene (reference sequence). The CDR3 here is CASSSNNGQEFYEQYF.

This sequence joins TRBV29-1 and TRBJ2-1; there is no DNA to check the TCRdb D call of TRBD2. Germline CDR1 is SQVTM and CDR2 is ANQGSEA. This CDR3 spans 15 amino acids. The chain's CDR3 is CSVEFAVRAYNEQFF.

The V call is TRBV5-1, the J call TRBJ2-1; lacking DNA, the TRBD2 call made by TCRdb goes unchecked. The CDR3 length is 21 residues. The germline gives CDR1 SGHRS, CDR2 YFSETQ. The CDR3 is CASSMEPGLAGWRSSYNEQFF.

The CDR3 loop is CASSYTEMNTEAFF. V and J are TRBV6-5 and TRBJ1-1. Germline V gene sequence: CDR1 MNHEY, CDR2 SVGAGI. CDR3 size: 14 residues.

The chain employs TRBV2 and TRBJ2-7; TCRdb names TRBD1, which stays unverified in the absence of DNA. The CDR3 is 15 residues long. The germline CDR1 and CDR2 sequences are SNHLY and FYNNEI. CDR3 in amino acids: CASSDLGVGYYEQYF.

The chain combines TRBV29-1 with TRBJ2-1; the D call of TRBD1 rests on TCRdb alone, since no DNA is present to check it. Germline V gene lookup returns CDR1 SQVTM and CDR2 ANQGSEA. The CDR3 contains 12 residues. The CDR3 loop is CSVPSPGNEQFF.

The chain combines TRBV29-1 with TRBJ2-7. This CDR3 comprises 11 residues. The germline gives CDR1 SQVTM, CDR2 ANQGSEA. The CDR3 protein is CSAITSYEQYF.

V usage is TRBV6-6 and J usage is TRBJ2-3; TCRdb designates TRBD2, a call that cannot be tested without DNA. There are 20 residues in the CDR3. CDR1 is MNHNY and CDR2 is SVGAGI in the germline V gene (reference sequence). The chain's CDR3 is CASSYSPAELAEKLTDTQYF.

This rearrangement joins TRBV19 to TRBJ2-2. This CDR3 region has 12 residues. Looked up from germline, CDR1 is LNHDA and CDR2 is SQIVND (reference sequence). CDR3 in amino acids: CASSMIVGELFF.

The V gene is TRBV7-9, the J gene TRBJ2-1; checking the TCRdb D call of TRBD1 is not possible without DNA. CDR1 is SEHNR, CDR2 FQNEAQ, per germline (reference sequence). CDR3 length: 15 amino acids. The CDR3 here is CASSPRGTERYEQFF.

CDR3 sequence reads: CASSFLAGAGNEQFF. The chain links TRBV5-5 to TRBJ2-1; TCRdb's D call of TRBD2 is untestable without DNA. This CDR3 region has 15 residues. Looked up from germline, CDR1 is SGHKS and CDR2 is YYEKEE (reference sequence). Filled out from reference TRBV5-5 and TRBJ2-1, the complete variable domain reads DAGVTQSPTHLIKTRGQQVTLRCSPISGHKSVSWYQQVLGQGPQFIFQYYEKEERGRGNFPDRFSARQFPNYSSELNVNALLLGDSALYLCASSFLAGAGNEQFFGPGTRLTVL.